A selection of T cell receptor beta chains follows, all from one sample in a study of cytomegalovirus exposure and HLA in healthy donors. Sequenced by immunoSEQ multiplex PCR; TCRdb stores in-frame clones only, minus some. The sample has about 130,000 clones, and its top ten clones hold roughly 1%. The sample consisted of PBMCs. The origin of the receptors is a man younger than 35 in good health and CMV-seronegative. Both conserved end residues are part of each CDR3. Each record gives: V gene, CDR3 protein.

V gene: TRBV18
CDR3 protein: CASSPGGIYTF

V gene: TRBV29-1
CDR3 protein: CSVEADNNQPQHF

V gene: TRBV14
CDR3 protein: CASSPGLNQPQHF

V gene: TRBV5-1
CDR3 protein: CASRTDTSSYEQYF

V gene: TRBV7-9
CDR3 protein: CASSLSRAGANVLTF

V gene: TRBV25-1
CDR3 protein: CASSEYGRRGNTEAFF

V gene: TRBV18
CDR3 protein: CASSPKPGTETYEQYF

V gene: TRBV12-5
CDR3 protein: CASGPDRGWYNEQFF

V gene: TRBV6-5
CDR3 protein: CASTGQGAIYEQFF

V gene: TRBV5-1
CDR3 protein: CASSHRDRNTGELFF

V gene: TRBV27
CDR3 protein: CASSPWDTGANVLTF

V gene: TRBV7-7
CDR3 protein: CASSRTGSSYNEQFF

V gene: TRBV5-1
CDR3 protein: CASSARMTGVHEQYF

V gene: TRBV19
CDR3 protein: CASRSSGGVNTGELFF

V gene: TRBV29-1
CDR3 protein: CSVEDLYLGGSKNIQYF

V gene: TRBV6-1
CDR3 protein: CASSGTGPNQPQHF

V gene: TRBV9
CDR3 protein: CASSDPPGGPYNSPLHF

V gene: TRBV30
CDR3 protein: CAWSTGGVSTEAFF

V gene: TRBV5-1
CDR3 protein: CASSFARGDMNTEAFF

V gene: TRBV19
CDR3 protein: CASSRTGNLYEQYF